This entry describes one T cell receptor beta chain. The entry originates in a study of PD-1 blockade in classical Hodgkin lymphoma. There was relapse after autologous stem cell transplantation in every patient, and there was variation in brentuximab vedotin exposure. Profiling relied on immunoSEQ multiplex PCR, and the TCRdb table lists in-frame clones only, not all of them. The sample holds approximately 15,000 clones, roughly 84% seen once. The V gene lost 7 bases and the J gene lost 1 base, with 7 bases spanning the gap. The CDR3 is 11 residues long. Germline lookup yields CDR1 DFQATT and CDR2 SNEGSKA (reference sequence).

The chain combines TRBV20-1 with TRBJ2-5, with D hard to call. The specimen was peripheral blood mononuclear cells (PBMCs), collected at baseline. The clonotype was recovered from a human donor with classical Hodgkin lymphoma. The CDR3 DNA reads TGCAGTGTGCTAGGCCAAGAGACCCAGTACTTC. Protein product: CSVLGQETQYF.